Sequencing of this T cell receptor beta chain was carried out in a study of blood T cell repertoires in COVID-19. Study background: The samples span acute and convalescent COVID-19 from the United States, Italy and Spain.

V was clipped by 1 base and J by 7 bases; unmatched bases: 8. CDR1 and CDR2 from the germline V gene are KGHSH and LQKENI. The CDR3 spans 16 residues. Per the original methods: Amplified reference gene primers provided the basis for estimating nucleated cell counts. The repertoire was sequenced with immunoSEQ multiplex PCR; TCRdb's copy has only in-frame clones and lacks some. V and J calls and clone size are as listed in that table; D and trimming were resolved from the DNA. The data contain 200,000 to 250,000 clones, just under 85% of them singletons. The sample comprised peripheral blood. V is TRBV18 and J is TRBJ2-1, with TRBD1 identical over 9 bases. This clonotype originated in a woman of 80 years or more with acute or convalescent COVID-19. CDR3 protein: CASSPLGTGSGNEQFF. CDR3 sequence (DNA): TGTGCCAGCTCACCACTTGGGACAGGGTCCGGGAATGAGCAGTTCTTC.